Sequencing of this TCR beta chain was carried out in a study of shared clonotypes between healthy human individuals. As concerns this clone: Its target is unknown.

Germline CDR1 MRHNA, CDR2 SNTAGT. V lost 4 bases to trimming and J lost 3 bases; unmatched junction nucleotides: 9. The CDR3 length is 17 residues. A split of CD4+ cells into CD45RA+ naive and CD45RA-negative memory subsets was performed. Findings and limits, study-wide: The low donor count limited represented genetic and exposure-history diversity.

The data were produced by immunoSEQ multiplex PCR, yet TCRdb's version contains in-frame clones alone and is incomplete. The repertoire holds about 1.1 million clones, approximately 80% seen once, with 0.85% to 1% in the top ten. This chain joins TRBV6-4 and TRBJ2-7, with TRBD2 identical over 13 bases. The sequenced sample consisted of memory CD4+ T cells from PBMCs. The subset denotes: CD45RA-negative fraction. The clonotype was recovered from a young man in good health. Some clones in this sample may be carry-over from other donors' samples. Here the CDR3 DNA reads TGTGCCAGCAGTGCCCGGACTAGCGGGAGCATAGGCTACGAGCAGTACTTC. It encodes CASSARTSGSIGYEQYF.